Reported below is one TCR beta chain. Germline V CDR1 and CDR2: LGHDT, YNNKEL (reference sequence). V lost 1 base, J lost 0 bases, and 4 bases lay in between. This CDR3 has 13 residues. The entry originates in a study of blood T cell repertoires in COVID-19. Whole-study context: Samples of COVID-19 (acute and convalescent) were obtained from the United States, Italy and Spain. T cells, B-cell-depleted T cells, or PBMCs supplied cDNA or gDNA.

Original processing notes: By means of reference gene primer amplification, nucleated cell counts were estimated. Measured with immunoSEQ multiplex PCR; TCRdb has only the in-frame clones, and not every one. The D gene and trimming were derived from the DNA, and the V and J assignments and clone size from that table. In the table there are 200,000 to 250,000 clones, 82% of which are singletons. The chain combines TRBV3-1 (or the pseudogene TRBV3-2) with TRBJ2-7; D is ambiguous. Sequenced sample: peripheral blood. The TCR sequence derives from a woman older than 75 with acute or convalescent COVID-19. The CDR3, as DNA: TGTGCCAGCAGCCAAGTCCACTCCTACGAGCAGTACTTC. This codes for CASSQVHSYEQYF.